This passage covers 25 T cell receptor beta chains from one sample sequenced in a study of technical replicates of blood from a few donors. Generated by immunoSEQ multiplex PCR, the TCRdb table keeps only in-frame clones and is missing some. This table holds about 56,000 clones, about 95% found once. Sequenced material: PBMCs. These receptors came from a human donor in good health. Some clones in this sample may be carry-over from other donors' samples.

The chain carries TRBV7-9 and TRBJ2-1; TRBD2 matches 11 bases. There are 15 residues in the CDR3. J lost 3 bases, V lost 6 bases, and 4 bases had no gene match. Germline V gives CDR1 SEHNR, CDR2 FQNEAQ (reference sequence). CDR3 protein: CASSSGLAGYNEQFF. CDR3 coding DNA: TGTGCCAGCAGTTCCGGACTAGCGGGCTACAATGAGCAGTTCTTC.

The rearrangement joins TRBV11-2 to TRBJ2-7, with TRBD2 identical over 10 bases. Germline V gene lookup returns CDR1 SGHAT and CDR2 FQNNGV. The CDR3 is 15 amino acids. Trimming removed 3 bases from V and 3 bases from J; junction bases left unmatched: 5. The CDR3 DNA is TGTGCCAGCAGCTTTGGGACTAGCGCATACTACGAGCAGTACTTC. It specifies CASSFGTSAYYEQYF.

This clone was seen only a few times. The chain couples TRBV7-6 to TRBJ2-1, with D possibly matching TRBD1 (6 bases). Between the trimmed V and J ends, which lost 5 bases and 2 bases, there was a span of 16 bases. Germline-derived CDR1 and CDR2 are SGHVS and FNYEAQ. This CDR3 is 16 amino acids long. As DNA, the CDR3 is TGTGCCAGCAGCCCAACAGGGCGGTTAACCTACAATGAGCAGTTCTTC. This codes for CASSPTGRLTYNEQFF.

V is TRBV29-1 and J is TRBJ2-1; the D is unclear. The CDR3 has 10 residues. V gave up 7 bases and J gave up 5 bases, with 6 bases separating them. The germline gives CDR1 SQVTM, CDR2 ANQGSEA. CDR3 in amino acids: CSAFHNEQFF. The CDR3 region has the DNA TGCAGCGCTTTCCACAATGAGCAGTTCTTC.

V usage is TRBV5-1 and J usage is TRBJ2-7; 9 bases are a match to TRBD2. V trimming: 6 bases; J trimming: 4 bases; junction bases outside the gene matches: 20. CDR3 length: 18 amino acids. CDR1 SGHRS and CDR2 YFSETQ come from the germline V gene. Here the CDR3 reads CASKTHHRYLAGIYEQYF. The CDR3 coding sequence is TGCGCCAGCAAAACACACCACCGGTATCTAGCGGGAATTTACGAGCAGTACTTC.

J is TRBJ2-2 and V is TRBV6-5; TRBD2 matches at 7 bases. Germline CDR1 reads MNHEY; CDR2 reads SVGAGI. The CDR3 has 16 amino acids. Trimming cost V 2 bases and J 2 bases; bases outside gene matches: 5. CDR3: CASSYRAGANTGELFF. The CDR3, as DNA: TGTGCCAGCAGTTACAGGGCGGGAGCCAACACCGGGGAGCTGTTTTTT.

This sequence joins TRBV7-9 and TRBJ2-7; TRBD2 aligns across 8 bases. Germline trimming cut 4 bases from V and 7 bases from J; bases unmatched to any gene: 6. Germline V gene lookup returns CDR1 SEHNR and CDR2 FQNEAQ (reference sequence). The CDR3 runs 13 residues. The CDR3 DNA reads TGTGCCAGCAGCTCAGGACTAGCCTGGGAGCAGTACTTC. Its translation: CASSSGLAWEQYF.

V and J are TRBV5-1 and TRBJ2-3; TRBD2 matches 7 bases. This CDR3 has 14 amino acids. The trim removed 0 bases at V and 6 bases at J, leaving 4 bases unmatched. From germline, CDR1 is SGHRS and CDR2 YFSETQ. The CDR3 protein is CASSLGLAVDTQYF. In DNA, the CDR3 is TGCGCCAGCAGCTTGGGGCTAGCGGTTGATACGCAGTATTTT. Supplemented by reference TRBV5-1 and TRBJ2-3, the full variable domain reads KAGVTQTPRYLIKTRGQQVTLSCSPISGHRSVSWYQQTPGQGLQFLFEYFSETQRNKGNFPGRFSGRQFSNSRSEMNVSTLELGDSALYLCASSLGLAVDTQYFGPGTRLTVL.

A note on this clone: This specimen includes other DNA sequences encoding the same CDR3. The chain carries TRBV7-6 and TRBJ2-5; D is unresolved. The V gene lost 5 bases and the J gene lost 0 bases, with 4 bases spanning the gap. Germline V gene data show CDR1 as SGHVS and CDR2 as FNYEAQ. The CDR3 spans 12 residues. The CDR3 sequence: CASSPYQETQYF. The CDR3, as DNA: TGTGCCAGCAGCCCTTACCAAGAGACCCAGTACTTC. Filled out from reference TRBV7-6 and TRBJ2-5, the complete variable domain reads GAGVSQSPRYKVTKRGQDVALRCDPISGHVSLYWYRQALGQGPEFLTYFNYEAQQDKSGLPNDRFSAERPEGSISTLTIQRTEQRDSAMYRCASSPYQETQYFGPGTRLLVL.

The genes are TRBV5-6 and TRBJ1-1; D gene uncertain. Between the trimmed V and J ends, which lost 2 bases and 1 base, there was a span of 6 bases. The CDR3 is made up of 13 amino acids. Germline values: CDR1 SGHDT, CDR2 YYEEEE. The CDR3 is CASSFTENTEAFF. The DNA of the CDR3 is TGTGCCAGCAGCTTCACAGAGAACACTGAAGCTTTCTTT.

The V gene is TRBV4-1, the J gene TRBJ2-2, with TRBD2 matching 13 bases. This CDR3 is 16 amino acids long. Germline V gene lookup returns CDR1 MGHRA and CDR2 YSYEKL. V trimming: 4 bases; J trimming: 6 bases; junction bases outside the gene matches: 5. Here the CDR3 reads CASSRGLAGVAGELFF. DNA of the CDR3: TGCGCCAGCAGCCGAGGACTAGCGGGGGTGGCCGGGGAGCTGTTTTTT.

This chain uses TRBV11-2 with TRBJ2-7; D is uncertain. The V end was cut by 5 bases, the J end by 1 base, with 18 bases between. The V gene's germline CDR1 is SGHAT and CDR2 FQNNGV. The CDR3 is 16 amino acids. In DNA form, the CDR3 reads TGTGCCAGCAGCCACATTGCCCCCGCCGGGTCCTACGAGCAGTACTTC. This sequence encodes CASSHIAPAGSYEQYF.

The rearrangement links TRBV9 to TRBJ1-1; no clear D. V lost 4 bases and J 5 bases, leaving 12 bases between the germline ends. The germline V gene has CDR1 SGDLS and CDR2 YYNGEE. The CDR3 has 13 amino acids. CDR3 protein: CASSPPGGTEAFF. The CDR3, as DNA: TGTGCCAGCAGCCCCCCGGGCGGGACTGAAGCTTTCTTT.

The genes are TRBV7-2 and TRBJ1-2; D not certain. V was trimmed by 5 bases and J by 6 bases, leaving 16 bases between them. This CDR3 contains 14 residues. Germline CDR1 is SGHTA and CDR2 is FQGNSA. The CDR3, as DNA: TGTGCCAGCAGCCCGTATACGACAACGGATGGCTACACCTTC. Its translation: CASSPYTTTDGYTF.

CDR3 DNA sequence: TGTGCCAGCAACCTTGTGGGCGGGGGCCCGACCTACGAGCAGTACTTC. It translates to CASNLVGGGPTYEQYF. The genes are TRBV7-2 and TRBJ2-7; D is perhaps TRBD2 (7 bases). The V end lost 7 bases, the J end lost 2 bases, and 21 bases lay between the germline ends. CDR1 SGHTA and CDR2 FQGNSA come from the germline V gene. The CDR3 covers 16 residues.

This rearrangement joins TRBV4-3 to TRBJ2-3, with TRBD2 matching over 10 bases. V shed 2 bases and J 9 bases; nucleotides not matched to a gene: 8. Germline CDR1 and CDR2: LGHNA and YSLEER. The CDR3 is made up of 15 amino acids. CDR3 residues: CASSQKTSGAGTQYF. CDR3 nucleotides: TGCGCCAGCAGCCAAAAAACTAGCGGGGCAGGCACGCAGTATTTT.

V is TRBV19 and J is TRBJ2-1; a weak D match, TRBD2 (6 bases). V dropped 2 bases and J dropped 15 bases, with 17 bases sitting between them. The length of the CDR3 is 13 residues. Germline V gives CDR1 LNHDA, CDR2 SQIVND (reference sequence). The CDR3, as DNA: TGTGCCAGTAGTATATCCGGGACTCTACTTCGGTTCTTC. Its protein product is CASSISGTLLRFF.

The chain has TRBV12-5 and TRBJ2-1; 8 nucleotides align to TRBD1. CDR1 LGHNT and CDR2 FRNRAP come from the germline V gene. J was trimmed by 1 base and V by 5 bases; bases with no gene match: 7. The CDR3 extends over 16 amino acids. The CDR3 reads CASGTGGTVSYNEQFF. The DNA of the CDR3 is TGTGCTAGTGGTACAGGGGGGACAGTTTCCTACAATGAGCAGTTCTTC.

V is TRBV6-1 and J is TRBJ2-5, with 9 bases matching TRBD1. The junction had 7 bases not matched to a gene; V was cut back by 6 bases and J by 2 bases. This CDR3 contains 15 residues. Germline V gene lookup returns CDR1 MNHNS and CDR2 SASEGT. The CDR3 spells CASRRGQGEQETQYF. The CDR3 DNA reads as TGTGCCAGCAGAAGGGGACAGGGCGAACAAGAGACCCAGTACTTC.

This chain links TRBV11-2 with TRBJ2-7; D may be TRBD2 (5 bases). CDR1 SGHAT and CDR2 FQNNGV come from the germline V gene. V lost 3 bases and J 7 bases, leaving 16 bases between the germline ends. The CDR3 consists of 14 residues. CDR3 protein: CASSFREQAREQYF. The CDR3 nucleotides are TGTGCCAGCAGCTTCCGGGAACAAGCGAGGGAGCAGTACTTC.

This chain links TRBV30 with TRBJ1-1; tentatively, D is TRBD1 (5 bases). The V and J ends lost 3 bases and 3 bases respectively, with 8 bases between them. The CDR3 consists of 12 residues. Germline loops: CDR1 GTSNPN, CDR2 SVGIG (reference sequence). The CDR3 region is CAWSPGYTEAFF. The DNA of the CDR3 is TGTGCCTGGAGCCCAGGGTACACTGAAGCTTTCTTT.

This clone was observed once. The rearrangement uses TRBV5-5 and TRBJ2-7; TRBD1 matches 8 bases. This CDR3 spans 13 amino acids. Trimming at V came to 4 bases and at J to 9 bases, leaving 9 bases not matched to a gene. CDR1 is SGHKS and CDR2 is YYEKEE in the germline V gene (reference sequence). CDR3 amino acids: CASSIGTGIRQYF. The CDR3 nucleotides are TGTGCCAGCAGCATCGGGACAGGAATACGGCAGTACTTC.

The V gene is TRBV9, the J gene TRBJ2-7, with TRBD1 as a possible D gene (6 bases). V dropped 3 bases and J dropped 5 bases, with 15 bases sitting between them. This CDR3 region has 14 residues. Germline V gene lookup returns CDR1 SGDLS and CDR2 YYNGEE. The CDR3 sequence: CASSGGLTLDEQYF. Here the CDR3 DNA reads TGTGCCAGCAGCGGGGGGCTAACGCTCGACGAGCAGTACTTC.

Only one count was recorded for this clone. The chain is built from TRBV27 and TRBJ2-1; 7 bases are a match to TRBD2. The CDR3 runs to 15 residues. From germline, CDR1 is MNHEY and CDR2 SMNVEV (reference sequence). After removal of 3 bases from V and 4 bases from J, the junction contained 6 bases not matched to a gene. CDR3 loop: CASSFQRGDYNEQFF. In DNA form, the CDR3 reads TGTGCCAGCAGTTTCCAGCGGGGAGATTACAATGAGCAGTTCTTC.

This chain joins TRBV7-6 and TRBJ2-7, with 8 bases lining up with TRBD2. The CDR3 sequence is 14 residues long. V shed 2 bases, J shed 4 bases, and the junction held 4 bases outside the gene matches. The germline V gene has CDR1 SGHVS and CDR2 FNYEAQ. The CDR3 sequence is CASSLTSGSYEQYF. CDR3 DNA: TGTGCCAGCAGCTTAACTAGCGGCTCTTACGAGCAGTACTTC.